A selection of T cell receptor beta chains follows, all from one sample in a study of blood T cell repertoires in COVID-19. Here immunoSEQ multiplex PCR was the method, and the copy in TCRdb shows in-frame clones only, minus some. The sample holds fewer than 90,000 clones, roughly 87% seen once. Sample: peripheral blood. The receptors here all came from a male donor with acute or convalescent COVID-19. Each CDR3 is given with its conserved first and last residue. A D gene is named only where the DNA matches it firmly. Expanded clones are given a class, and other clones once, few, many or no size at all.

j_gene,abundance,d_gene,v_gene,CDR3nt,CDR3aa
TRBJ1-1,once,TRBD1,TRBV7-2,TGTGCCAGCAGCCCCGGACAGGCCAACACTGAAGCTTTCTTT,CASSPGQANTEAFF
TRBJ2-3,-,-,TRBV27,TGTGCCACCCGGGGGAGTAGCACAGATACGCAGTATTTT,CATRGSSTDTQYF
TRBJ1-4,-,-,TRBV10-3,TGTGCCATCAGAGGAGGCCCGGAGGAAAAACTGTTTTTT,CAIRGGPEEKLFF
TRBJ1-5,-,TRBD1,TRBV2,TGTGCCAGCAGTGAAGTGCAGGGGGGCAATCAGCCCCAGCATTTT,CASSEVQGGNQPQHF
TRBJ2-3,once,TRBD2,TRBV5-4,TGTGCCAGCAGCGGGACTAGCGGGGGGCGGCCAGATACGCAGTATTTT,CASSGTSGGRPDTQYF
TRBJ2-3,-,TRBD1,TRBV19,TGTGCCAGTAGTGCACACAGGGGGGAGACAGATACGCAGTATTTT,CASSAHRGETDTQYF
TRBJ2-5,-,-,TRBV7-2,TGTGCCAGCAGCTTAGGAGTCCAAGAGACCCAGTACTTC,CASSLGVQETQYF
TRBJ1-3,-,-,TRBV5-8,TGTGCCAGCAGCTTGAAGGGGGGGGTCACTGGAAACACCATATATTTT,CASSLKGGVTGNTIYF
TRBJ1-2,few,TRBD1,TRBV5-8,TGTGCCATCCGGGACAGGTTCTATGGCTACACCTTC,CAIRDRFYGYTF
TRBJ2-7,-,-,TRBV5-1,TGCGCCAGCAGCTTGGACGCTAGCGACTCCTACGAGCAGTACTTC,CASSLDASDSYEQYF
TRBJ2-3,-,-,TRBV11-1,TGTGCCAGCAGCTTAGGGGGAGCGGGCACAGATACGCAGTATTTT,CASSLGGAGTDTQYF
TRBJ2-7,-,TRBD1,TRBV3-1/TRBV3-2,TGTGCCAGCAGCCTGGGACAGAAGGGGTACGAGCAGTACTTC,CASSLGQKGYEQYF
TRBJ2-2,-,TRBD1,TRBV11-2,TGTGCCAGCAGCACCTTATACAGGGGGGCGAACACCGGGGAGCTGTTTTTT,CASSTLYRGANTGELFF
TRBJ1-1,-,TRBD1,TRBV29-1,TGCAGCGTTTCAGCAGGGGGGATGAACACTGAAGCTTTCTTT,CSVSAGGMNTEAFF
TRBJ2-1,-,TRBD2,TRBV7-9,TGTGCCAGCAGCTTAACGACTAGCGGGGGGGCCAATGAGCAGTTCTTC,CASSLTTSGGANEQFF
TRBJ1-1,-,-,TRBV7-2,TGTGCCAGCAGTCGAGATCGGGACTCTGAAGCTTTCTTT,CASSRDRDSEAFF
TRBJ1-6,-,TRBD1,TRBV5-3,TGTGCCAGAAGCTCCTACCGGGACAGGGTTTTCTCACCCCTCCACTTT,CARSSYRDRVFSPLHF
TRBJ2-1,-,TRBD2,TRBV4-2,TGTGCCAGCAGCCAGGGACTAGTAGACTACAATGAGCAGTTCTTC,CASSQGLVDYNEQFF
TRBJ2-5,-,-,TRBV14,TGTGCCAGCAGCCAAGATAAGCAGGGCAGGTTCCTATCGCATCACCAAGAGACCCAGTACTTC,CASSQDKQGRFLSHHQETQYF
TRBJ2-2,-,-,TRBV18,TGTGCCAGCTCACCACCGGACAGATACACCGGGGAGCTGTTTTTT,CASSPPDRYTGELFF
TRBJ1-2,-,-,TRBV6-1,TGTGCCAGCAGAGATCGGACGGGGGGCTACACCTTC,CASRDRTGGYTF
TRBJ2-1,-,TRBD2,TRBV7-8,TGTGCCAGCAGAGCCTCCTCCCGCCTTCAACTAGCGGGGAGCTCCTACAATGAGCAGTTCTTC,CASRASSRLQLAGSSYNEQFF
TRBJ1-1,-,-,TRBV9,TGTGCCAGCAGCGTAGCCAGTCTTAACACTGAAGCTTTCTTT,CASSVASLNTEAFF
TRBJ2-7,-,TRBD2,TRBV6-7,TGTGCCACCAGCATACAAACTAGCGGGGGGGCCGGGTTCTACGAGCAGTACTTC,CATSIQTSGGAGFYEQYF
TRBJ1-1,-,-,TRBV7-2,TGTGCCAGCAGCTTATTGGGTCGCGGCACTGAAGCTTTCTTT,CASSLLGRGTEAFF
TRBJ2-2,-,TRBD2,TRBV7-7,TGTGCCAGCAGCTTCCAGACTAGCGGGGCACACACCGGGGAGCTGTTTTTT,CASSFQTSGAHTGELFF
TRBJ1-1,-,-,TRBV6-5,TGTGCCAGCAGTTACCTTTCCACAGGCGTTGGCACTGAAGCTTTCTTT,CASSYLSTGVGTEAFF
TRBJ2-1,few,TRBD1,TRBV19,TGTGCCAGTAGTGGCGGACCGGGTCAGGGGGATCGGAATGAGCAGTTCTTC,CASSGGPGQGDRNEQFF
TRBJ1-1,-,TRBD1,TRBV4-1,TGCGCCAGCAGCCAAGGGCAGGGGGCGAACACTGAAGCTTTCTTT,CASSQGQGANTEAFF
TRBJ2-2,-,-,TRBV18,TGTGCCAGCTCACCACCGGTAGCGAGGGACACCGGGGAGCTGTTTTTT,CASSPPVARDTGELFF
TRBJ2-5,-,-,TRBV19,TGTGCCAGTGAGCGGTCTTCGGGGGAGACCCAGTACTTC,CASERSSGETQYF
TRBJ1-3,-,-,TRBV6-5,TGTGCCAGCAACATCTTCGGGACAACTGGAAACACCATATATTTT,CASNIFGTTGNTIYF
TRBJ2-2,-,-,TRBV19,TGTGCCAGTAGTCCACCACAGGGTTCCTATCCGAACACCGGGGAGCTGTTTTTT,CASSPPQGSYPNTGELFF
TRBJ2-1,-,-,TRBV15,TGTGCCACCAGCAGTCCTAGCAATGAGCAGTTCTTC,CATSSPSNEQFF
TRBJ2-3,-,-,TRBV11-3,TGTGCCAGCAGCTTAGGCGAGGATACGCAGTATTTT,CASSLGEDTQYF
TRBJ1-6,-,-,TRBV3-1/TRBV3-2,TGTGCCAGCGCGCCCAGGGGTTCACCCCTCCACTTT,CASAPRGSPLHF
TRBJ1-6,-,TRBD1,TRBV27,TGTGCCAGCAGTCCCCGGAGGCAGGGGGATTCACCCCTCCACTTT,CASSPRRQGDSPLHF
TRBJ2-2,-,-,TRBV5-1,TGCGCCAGCAGCTTATCCCCCTCGGGCACCGGGGAGCTGTTTTTT,CASSLSPSGTGELFF
TRBJ2-2,few,-,TRBV19,TGTGCCAGTTACACAGCGAACACCGGGGAGCTGTTTTTT,CASYTANTGELFF
TRBJ2-3,-,TRBD2,TRBV5-1,TGCGCCAGCAGCTTTAGCGGGGGGAGCACAGATACGCAGTATTTT,CASSFSGGSTDTQYF
TRBJ2-3,-,TRBD1,TRBV6-5,TGTGCCAGCAGTTCTCCGGGACAGGGAGTAGATACGCAGTATTTT,CASSSPGQGVDTQYF
TRBJ2-5,-,-,TRBV7-9,TGTGCCAGCAGCTCCCCTTGGGACAACGAAGAGACCCAGTACTTC,CASSSPWDNEETQYF